This T cell receptor (beta chain) was profiled in a study of shared clonotypes between healthy human individuals. Deletions cut 2 bases from V and 6 bases from J, with 20 bases between. CDR1 MDHEN and CDR2 SYDVKM come from the germline V gene. The CDR3 totals 17 residues. Study-wide findings and caveats: It was anticipated that sequencing depth would influence how many clonotypes donors shared. Larger richness was generally estimated for naive than memory subsets.

As regards this clone: Its antigen is still unknown.

Every subset had its genomic DNA shared out evenly among several immunoSEQ plates. TCRdb's table, derived via immunoSEQ multiplex PCR, lists solely in-frame clones and lacks some. The data show hundreds of thousands of clones, 74% seen once. Sequenced material: memory CD4+ T cells sorted from blood. Specified subset: CD45RA-negative fraction. This chain connects TRBV28 to TRBJ2-1; D is unclear. The receptor's source is a woman in her twenties or thirties in good health. CDR3 bases: TGTGCCAGCAGTTTACAGACGATGGCGGATCTACGCAATGAGCAGTTCTTC. Amino acid sequence: CASSLQTMADLRNEQFF.